Shown below are 26 T cell receptor beta chains from a single sample sequenced in a study of immune cell composition in non-small cell lung cancer. Repertoires were generated with immunoSEQ multiplex PCR, while TCRdb's copy carries only in-frame clones and drops some. Among about 5,600 clones listed, less than 75% were seen once. Sequencing was carried out using lung tumor tissue. The receptor source for this set is a human donor with non-small cell lung cancer.

CDR3 bases: TGTGCCAGCAGTAAAAGCGGGAGGGGTAATGAGCAGTACTTC. It specifies CASSKSGRGNEQYF. The chain links TRBV2 to TRBJ2-7; 10 bases are a match to TRBD2. The CDR3 is 14 residues long. V lost 5 bases to trimming and J lost 7 bases; unmatched junction nucleotides: 8. CDR1 is SNHLY and CDR2 is FYNNEI in the germline V gene.

A word on this clone: Additional DNA sequences in this sample encode the identical CDR3. The rearrangement joins TRBV6-6 to TRBJ2-7; D call uncertain. V was pared by 1 base and J by 1 base, with 5 bases between. Germline CDR1 MNHNY, CDR2 SVGAGI (reference sequence). The CDR3 length is 13 residues. This chain's CDR3 is CASSYFVSYEQYF. The CDR3 coding sequence is TGTGCCAGCAGTTACTTCGTGTCCTACGAGCAGTACTTC.

The gene calls are TRBV5-1 and TRBJ1-1; D gene unclear. Germline V lookup: CDR1 SGHRS, CDR2 YFSETQ. The V end lost 0 bases, the J end lost 2 bases, and 11 bases lay between the germline ends. The length of the CDR3 is 15 residues. The CDR3 DNA sequence: TGCGCCAGCAGCTTGGTAGGAGACGTTAACACTGAAGCTTTCTTT. Translation gives CASSLVGDVNTEAFF.

The gene calls are TRBV19 and TRBJ2-1, with 7 bases aligning to TRBD2. The germline V gene encodes CDR1 LNHDA and CDR2 SQIVND (reference sequence). Unmatched junction bases numbered 13, after V lost 6 bases and J lost 8 bases. The CDR3 spans 15 residues. The CDR3: CASSSASSGGDEQFF. The CDR3 region has the DNA TGTGCCAGTAGCTCTGCCTCTAGCGGAGGGGATGAGCAGTTCTTC. The full variable domain, in which reference TRBV19 and TRBJ2-1 provide the parts outside the CDR3, is DGGITQSPKYLFRKEGQNVTLSCEQNLNHDAMYWYRQDPGQGLRLIYYSQIVNDFQKGDIAEGYSVSREKKESFPLTVTSAQKNPTAFYLCASSSASSGGDEQFFGPGTRLTVL.

V usage is TRBV6-5 and J usage is TRBJ1-2, with D maybe TRBD1 (6 bases). Germline V gene sequence: CDR1 MNHEY, CDR2 SVGAGI. This CDR3 spans 12 amino acids. V lost 7 bases and J 7 bases, leaving 13 bases between the germline ends. CDR3 in amino acids: CASMSQGPGYTF. CDR3 sequence (DNA): TGTGCCAGCATGAGTCAGGGGCCTGGCTACACCTTC.

For this clone: The same CDR3 can be traced to other DNA sequences in this sample. The chain uses TRBV18 and TRBJ1-1; possibly TRBD1 for D (6 bases). Germline-derived CDR1 and CDR2 are KGHSH and LQKENI. The CDR3 contains 16 residues. Between the trimmed V and J ends, which lost 2 bases and 1 base, there was a span of 14 bases. The CDR3: CASSPSITGSNTEAFF. The DNA for the CDR3 is TGTGCCAGCTCACCAAGTATTACAGGGTCGAACACTGAAGCTTTCTTT. The whole variable domain, filled in from reference TRBV18 and TRBJ1-1, reads NAGVMQNPRHLVRRRGQEARLRCSPMKGHSHVYWYRQLPEEGLKFMVYLQKENIIDESGMPKERFSAEFPKEGPSILRIQQVVRGDSAAYFCASSPSITGSNTEAFFGQGTRLTVV.

The chain couples TRBV10-2 to TRBJ1-1; D is uncertain. The germline V and J ends were trimmed by 0 bases and 6 bases, with 8 bases remaining between them. CDR3 length: 13 amino acids. The germline CDR1 and CDR2 sequences are WSHSY and SAAADI. The CDR3 protein is CASSESTLSEAFF. In DNA form, the CDR3 reads TGCGCCAGCAGTGAGTCGACTTTATCTGAAGCTTTCTTT.

The chain links TRBV29-1 to TRBJ1-2; D gene ambiguous. Germline V gene sequence: CDR1 SQVTM, CDR2 ANQGSEA. The CDR3 spans 13 residues. V was trimmed by 7 bases and J by 0 bases, leaving 12 bases between them. The CDR3, as DNA: TGCAGCGCCCGTGAGGTAGCTAACTATGGCTACACCTTC. It is translated as CSAREVANYGYTF.

The chain combines TRBV7-6 with TRBJ1-2, with 7 bases aligning to TRBD1. Germline trimming cut 1 base from V and 4 bases from J; bases unmatched to any gene: 3. The V gene's germline CDR1 is SGHVS and CDR2 FNYEAQ. The CDR3 totals 14 residues. The CDR3 sequence is CASSLDPGGYGYTF. CDR3 nucleotide sequence: TGTGCCAGCAGCTTAGATCCAGGGGGCTATGGCTACACCTTC. The variable domain in full, completed from reference TRBV7-6 and TRBJ1-2, reads GAGVSQSPRYKVTKRGQDVALRCDPISGHVSLYWYRQALGQGPEFLTYFNYEAQQDKSGLPNDRFSAERPEGSISTLTIQRTEQRDSAMYRCASSLDPGGYGYTFGSGTRLTVV.

The chain joins TRBV5-4 to TRBJ2-6, with a weak D call TRBD2 (7 bases). V gave up 3 bases and J gave up 2 bases, with 12 bases separating them. This CDR3 has 16 amino acids. Looked up from germline, CDR1 is SGHNT and CDR2 is YYREEE (reference sequence). The CDR3 DNA reads as TGTGCCAGCAGCTCCGGGGGGCGGGCTGGGGCCAACGTCCTGACTTTC. Its protein is CASSSGGRAGANVLTF. Full variable domain (rest looked up from reference TRBV5-4 and TRBJ2-6): ETGVTQSPTHLIKTRGQQVTLRCSSQSGHNTVSWYQQALGQGPQFIFQYYREEENGRGNFPPRFSGLQFPNYSSELNVNALELDDSALYLCASSSGGRAGANVLTFGAGSRLTVL.

The chain uses TRBV18 and TRBJ2-1; 9 bases fit TRBD2. J gave up 9 bases and V 5 bases, and 8 bases lay outside the gene matches. CDR1 is KGHSH and CDR2 is LQKENI in the germline V gene. This CDR3 has 14 residues. The CDR3 DNA sequence: TGTGCCAGCTCATCGAATAGCGGGAGTGTTGAGCAGTTCTTC. Its protein product is CASSSNSGSVEQFF.

This clone was counted a few times. The V gene is TRBV7-2, the J gene TRBJ2-1; 14 bases match TRBD2. This CDR3 contains 18 residues. The V segment lost 4 bases and the J segment 9 bases; nucleotides outside the gene matches: 14. The germline V gene encodes CDR1 SGHTA and CDR2 FQGNSA. The CDR3 protein is CASSSGTSGSSAYGEQFF. The CDR3 DNA is TGTGCCAGCAGCTCCGGGACTAGCGGGAGTTCTGCTTATGGTGAGCAGTTCTTC.

The V gene is TRBV5-1, the J gene TRBJ2-5; D is possibly TRBD1 (6 bases). CDR1 SGHRS and CDR2 YFSETQ come from the germline V gene. This CDR3 region has 15 residues. V was trimmed by 3 bases and J by 2 bases, leaving 14 bases between them. Here the CDR3 reads CASSSLTGDQETQYF. The CDR3 coding sequence is TGCGCCAGCAGCTCGCTGACAGGAGATCAAGAGACCCAGTACTTC.

This clone was found a few times. CDR3 amino acids: CASRTTAQGSYGYTF. In DNA, the CDR3 is TGCGCCAGCAGAACAACAGCTCAGGGTAGCTATGGCTACACCTTC. The V call is TRBV5-1, the J call TRBJ1-2, with D possibly matching TRBD1 (5 bases). Trimming removed 5 bases at V and 4 bases at J, with 18 bases between. Germline CDR1 reads SGHRS; CDR2 reads YFSETQ. The CDR3 contains 15 residues.

This clone is large by share. This sequence joins TRBV5-1 and TRBJ2-2; weak D call: TRBD2 (6 bases). This CDR3 is built from 14 residues. The germline V gene encodes CDR1 SGHRS and CDR2 YFSETQ. The V gene lost 7 bases and the J gene lost 5 bases, with 15 bases spanning the gap. This CDR3 is CASVLGSSTGELFF. The CDR3 region has the DNA TGCGCCAGCGTTCTCGGGAGTTCTACCGGGGAGCTGTTTTTT.

V is TRBV5-4 and J is TRBJ2-5; possibly TRBD2 for D (5 bases). The length of the CDR3 is 13 residues. Trimming left V 5 bases short and J 9 bases short, with 17 bases between. Germline CDR1 SGHNT, CDR2 YYREEE (reference sequence). CDR3 DNA sequence: TGTGCCAGCAGTCTTGCCCCGGTGGAGGCCCAGTACTTC. This gives the protein CASSLAPVEAQYF.

The chain joins TRBV5-1 to TRBJ2-5; D possibly corresponds to TRBD2 (5 bases). V lost 1 base, J lost 2 bases, and 12 bases lay in between. Germline CDR1 is SGHRS and CDR2 is YFSETQ. The CDR3 loop spans 15 amino acids. CDR3 protein: CASSLSGKLQETQYF. Here the CDR3 DNA reads TGCGCCAGCAGCTTGTCGGGAAAACTACAAGAGACCCAGTACTTC.

This clone was detected only a few times. CDR3 region: CASTHSGRGDYEQYF. The CDR3 region has the DNA TGTGCCAGCACCCATAGCGGGAGGGGGGACTACGAGCAGTACTTC. The chain is built from TRBV27 and TRBJ2-7; 11 bases are a match to TRBD2. This CDR3 is 15 amino acids long. V trimming: 7 bases; J trimming: 3 bases; junction bases outside the gene matches: 8. Looked up from germline, CDR1 is MNHEY and CDR2 is SMNVEV (reference sequence).

This clone was picked up a small number of times. The chain uses TRBV4-2 and TRBJ1-5; TRBD1 matches at 7 bases. Per germline, CDR1 LGHNA and CDR2 YNFKEQ. V trimming: 2 bases; J trimming: 7 bases; junction bases outside the gene matches: 8. This CDR3 is built from 15 residues. The CDR3 DNA reads TGTGCCAGCAGCCAAAGTCGGACAGGCGGACAGCCCCAGCATTTT. Translating it yields CASSQSRTGGQPQHF.

This chain links TRBV27 with TRBJ2-3; D remains ambiguous. In germline, CDR1 is MNHEY, CDR2 SMNVEV (reference sequence). V lost 5 bases and J 0 bases, leaving 12 bases between the germline ends. This CDR3 has 15 amino acids. The CDR3 DNA follows: TGTGCCAGCAGTCCCACCCGAGCTAGCACAGATACGCAGTATTTT. Amino acid sequence: CASSPTRASTDTQYF.

By proportion, this clone is large. The V call is TRBV27, the J call TRBJ2-7; 8 nucleotides agree with TRBD2. In germline, CDR1 is MNHEY, CDR2 SMNVEV (reference sequence). CDR3 size: 15 residues. V gave up 0 bases and J gave up 2 bases; unmatched junction bases: 3. DNA for the CDR3: TGTGCCAGCAGTTTATCGACGGGGGGGGCCTACGAGCAGTACTTC. Translated: CASSLSTGGAYEQYF.

The rearrangement uses TRBV6-6 and TRBJ2-5; 7 bases are shared with TRBD1. This CDR3 has 14 amino acids. V was pared by 5 bases and J by 1 base, with 4 bases of the junction left unmatched. Germline V gene sequence: CDR1 MNHNY, CDR2 SVGAGI (reference sequence). The CDR3 nucleotides read TGTGCCAGCAGTACCGGGACAGCCCAAGAGACCCAGTACTTC. Translating gives CASSTGTAQETQYF.

This clone showed up just once. The chain carries TRBV5-6 and TRBJ2-5; a weak D match, TRBD2 (6 bases). Trimming took 4 bases from V and 7 from J, leaving 11 bases between them. The length of the CDR3 is 12 residues. The germline CDR1 and CDR2 sequences are SGHDT and YYEEEE. CDR3 coding DNA: TGTGCCAGCAGCCCCCACGGGGGGACCCAGTACTTC. Translating gives CASSPHGGTQYF.

The chain employs TRBV9 and TRBJ1-6, with D tentatively TRBD1 (6 bases). CDR1 is SGDLS and CDR2 is YYNGEE in the germline V gene. The V and J ends lost 0 bases and 10 bases respectively, with 14 bases between them. The CDR3 is made up of 15 amino acids. In DNA form, the CDR3 reads TGTGCCAGCAGCGTAGATCCCCGGACAGAGTCACCCCTCCACTTT. It codes for CASSVDPRTESPLHF.

V and J are TRBV2 and TRBJ2-2, with 8 bases matching TRBD2. V trimming: 2 bases; J trimming: 6 bases; junction bases outside the gene matches: 2. This CDR3 region has 14 residues. Per germline, CDR1 SNHLY and CDR2 FYNNEI. CDR3 sequence reads: CASSERLASGELFF. As DNA, the CDR3 is TGTGCCAGCAGTGAAAGACTAGCGTCCGGGGAGCTGTTTTTT.

The V gene is TRBV6-1, the J gene TRBJ2-7; 7 bases align to TRBD2. This CDR3 spans 14 amino acids. CDR1 is MNHNS, CDR2 SASEGT, per germline. Trimming at V came to 7 bases and at J to 4 bases, leaving 10 bases not matched to a gene. The CDR3 is CASNVGGGVYEQYF. In DNA form, the CDR3 reads TGTGCCAGCAACGTTGGTGGGGGGGTATACGAGCAGTACTTC.